This TCR beta chain was identified during a study of cytomegalovirus exposure and HLA in healthy donors. Whole-study findings and limits: Later analysis associated a missense DCLRE1C variant with TCR beta V- and J-gene trimming.

The PCR contained 60 Vbeta and 13 Jbeta primers. Here immunoSEQ multiplex PCR was the method, and the copy in TCRdb shows in-frame clones only, minus some. The sample holds some 190,000 clones, about 80% seen once. This clone came up a few times. Its target is unknown. CDR3 length equals 15 residues. CDR1 is MRHNA and CDR2 is SNTAGT in the germline V gene. V dropped 4 bases and J dropped 3; count of bases not matched to a gene: 5. The V call is TRBV6-4, the J call TRBJ2-1, with TRBD2 matching over 8 bases. Sequenced material: PBMCs. This TCR was recovered from a woman between 40 and 55 years old in good health and CMV-seronegative. The CDR3 here is CASSVMSGSYNEQFF. The CDR3, as DNA: TGTGCCAGCAGTGTGATGAGCGGGAGCTACAATGAGCAGTTCTTC.